This T cell receptor beta chain was identified during a study of somatic mutations in cytotoxic T cells in rheumatoid arthritis. In the study overall: Selected T-cell populations stained with V beta antibodies were isolated by flow sorting to nearly 100% purity; these included V beta1+ cells subjected to TCRB sequencing.

Relative to its sample, this clone is medium-sized. What it recognizes is unknown. The method was immunoSEQ multiplex PCR; TCRdb's version includes in-frame clones alone and lacks a portion of them. The sample holds 15,000 to 20,000 clones, approximately 80% seen once. The CDR3 contains 14 residues. Germline assignment: CDR1 SNHLY and CDR2 FYNNEI. Trimming stripped 8 bases from V and 0 bases from J, with 10 bases between. Study findings and constraints: Measured CD8+ T-cell clonality, a value compared between rheumatoid arthritis patients and age-matched healthy controls, did not differ significantly.

V gene TRBV2 combines with J gene TRBJ2-2; possible D gene TRBD2, 6 bases. Sequenced material: CD8+ T cells sorted from blood. This sequence originates from an adult with rheumatoid arthritis. The CDR3 region has the DNA TGTGCCAGCGGGGAGGTTGCGAACACCGGGGAGCTGTTTTTT. It codes for CASGEVANTGELFF.